This T cell receptor beta chain stems from a study of tumor-infiltrating lymphocytes in primary liver carcinoma. Germline V gene sequence: CDR1 DFQATT, CDR2 SNEGSKA (reference sequence). The CDR3 is 15 residues long. V shed 0 bases and J shed 3 bases, with 13 bases lying between them. Starting material of 400 to 600 ng total RNA yielded TCR beta cDNA via a constant-region primer. Slightly modified ARM-PCR, run as three nested multiplex PCR rounds, produced the TCR beta libraries. Running 9 to 10 cycles apiece, the first two PCR rounds relied on TRBV1-TRBV30 forward primers together with a C-beta reverse primer. TCRdb used MiXCR to reprocess the multiplex PCR reads, holding one entry per CDR3 protein. The table has roughly 100,000 distinct CDR3 sequences, roughly 69% seen once; the top ten hold just over 9.5%. Joint extraction of RNA and DNA used roughly 19-31 mg of bulk tissue that was unsorted. A single count supports this clonotype.

The sample consisted of liver tumor tissue from sampling region 5. Subset specified: tumor region T5, tumor centre. This chain connects TRBV20-1 to TRBJ2-3; D is tentatively TRBD1 or TRBD2 (7 bases each). The origin of this receptor is a woman aged 60 to 75 with primary liver carcinoma and hepatitis B virus infection. The CDR3 DNA follows: TGCAGTGCTAGAGATCCAGGGGGGGGGACAGATACGCAGTATTTT. Encoded protein: CSARDPGGGTDTQYF.